The next 17 T cell receptor beta chains were all read from a single sample in a study of OX40 agonist ivuxolimab in advanced cancers. This table comes from immunoSEQ multiplex PCR, and its TCRdb copy is limited to in-frame clones, with some not included. Of around 35,000 clones listed, 81% are singletons. The sequences come from CD4+ or CD8+ T cells sorted from blood, collected in a trial of the OX40 agonist ivuxolimab. Receptors originate from an adult with an advanced solid tumor such as melanoma, head and neck, liver or kidney cancer.

This chain connects TRBV5-8 to TRBJ2-3; 8 nucleotides match TRBD2. CDR1 is SGHTS and CDR2 is YDEGEE in the germline V gene. Trimming at V came to 2 bases and at J to 4 bases, leaving 6 bases not matched to a gene. The CDR3 covers 15 residues. The CDR3 DNA reads as TGTGCCAGCAGCTTCAGCGGGAGAATCGCAGATACGCAGTATTTT. Encoded protein: CASSFSGRIADTQYF.

The sample holds a few counts of this clone. The chain joins TRBV5-6 to TRBJ2-1; D possibly corresponds to TRBD2 (6 bases). Trimming cost V 5 bases and J 4 bases, with 16 bases left between them. This CDR3 comprises 15 residues. Germline CDR1 and CDR2: SGHDT and YYEEEE. CDR3 loop: CASSQTSGPYNEQFF. The CDR3 DNA reads TGTGCCAGCAGTCAGACTAGTGGACCGTACAATGAGCAGTTCTTC.

This chain connects TRBV7-3 to TRBJ2-7; 14 bases fit TRBD2. The CDR3 runs to 17 residues. Per the germline V gene, CDR1 is SGHTA and CDR2 is FQGTGA. V lost 5 bases and J lost 6; bases outside the gene matches: 12. The chain's CDR3 is CASSPTGLAGAAGEQYF. CDR3 nucleotides: TGTGCCAGCAGCCCGACGGGACTAGCGGGGGCCGCCGGCGAGCAGTACTTC.

This chain connects TRBV28 to TRBJ2-7; 7 nucleotides agree with TRBD2. The V gene end was trimmed by 0 bases and the J gene end by 0 bases; junction bases not matched to a gene: 2. Germline V lookup: CDR1 MDHEN, CDR2 SYDVKM. The CDR3 runs 15 residues. For the CDR3, the DNA is TGTGCCAGCAGTTTATGGGGCGGGAGCTCCTACGAGCAGTACTTC. It yields the protein CASSLWGGSSYEQYF.

The CDR3 sequence: CASSLIGQGFGYTF. DNA of the CDR3: TGTGCCAGCAGTTTAATAGGACAGGGTTTTGGCTACACCTTC. The chain recombines TRBV28 with TRBJ1-2; 8 bases match TRBD1. Germline V lookup: CDR1 MDHEN, CDR2 SYDVKM. The CDR3 runs 14 residues. The V and J ends lost 2 bases and 7 bases, in that order; junction bases with no gene match: 6.

This chain connects TRBV7-9 to TRBJ1-2, with 9 bases aligning to TRBD1. The CDR3 is made up of 18 amino acids. Germline CDR1 is SEHNR and CDR2 is FQNEAQ (reference sequence). The V gene end was trimmed by 5 bases and the J gene end by 4 bases; junction bases not matched to a gene: 17. This chain's CDR3 is CASSRYGTGPLSVYGYTF. The DNA of the CDR3 is TGTGCCAGCAGCCGATACGGGACAGGGCCTCTAAGCGTCTATGGCTACACCTTC. Variable domain in full (rest from reference TRBV7-9 and TRBJ1-2): DTGVSQNPRHKITKRGQNVTFRCDPISEHNRLYWYRQTLGQGPEFLTYFQNEAQLEKSRLLSDRFSAERPKGSFSTLEIQRTEQGDSAMYLCASSRYGTGPLSVYGYTFGSGTRLTVV.

In nucleotides, the CDR3 is TGTGCCAGTACGAGTGGGCCCAGCACAGATACGCAGTATTTT. Amino acids: CASTSGPSTDTQYF. The rearrangement links TRBV19 to TRBJ2-3; unclear D gene. Trimming removed 7 bases at V and 0 bases at J, with 11 bases between. Per germline, CDR1 LNHDA and CDR2 SQIVND (reference sequence). The CDR3 has 14 residues. The variable domain in full, with the rest retrieved from reference TRBV19 and TRBJ2-3, is DGGITQSPKYLFRKEGQNVTLSCEQNLNHDAMYWYRQDPGQGLRLIYYSQIVNDFQKGDIAEGYSVSREKKESFPLTVTSAQKNPTAFYLCASTSGPSTDTQYFGPGTRLTVL.

The chain links TRBV10-3 to TRBJ2-7; TRBD1 matches at 10 bases. CDR1 is ENHRY, CDR2 SYGVKD, per germline. Trimming cost V 10 bases and J 6 bases; bases outside gene matches: 9. This CDR3 contains 13 residues. This chain's CDR3 is CATRQGALGEQYF. The CDR3 nucleotides read TGTGCCACCAGACAGGGGGCCCTTGGCGAGCAGTACTTC.

This clone was counted only a few times. V usage is TRBV7-2 and J usage is TRBJ2-7, with D perhaps matching TRBD2 (6 bases). The CDR3 consists of 14 residues. Germline values: CDR1 SGHTA, CDR2 FQGNSA. Trimming left V 11 bases short and J 2 bases short, with 19 bases between. CDR3 sequence reads: CAVTGTLFPYEQYF. CDR3 sequence (DNA): TGTGCCGTAACCGGGACTCTCTTTCCCTACGAGCAGTACTTC.

This clone has only a few counts. V and J are TRBV12-5 and TRBJ2-1; the match to TRBD1 covers 7 bases. Germline loops: CDR1 LGHNT, CDR2 FRNRAP. Trimming took 6 bases from V and 2 from J; bases not matched to a gene: 7. The length of the CDR3 is 15 residues. CDR3: CASGSMGQTYNEQFF. The CDR3 bases are TGTGCTAGTGGGTCAATGGGACAGACCTACAATGAGCAGTTCTTC.

The V gene is TRBV7-2, the J gene TRBJ1-5, with TRBD1 as a possible D gene (5 bases). In germline, CDR1 is SGHTA, CDR2 FQGNSA. The CDR3 extends over 15 amino acids. Trimming shortened V by 5 bases and J by 0 bases, and 11 bases separated the two germline ends. The CDR3 sequence is CASSPGGSSNQPQHF. The DNA for the CDR3 is TGTGCCAGCAGCCCGGGGGGAAGTAGCAATCAGCCCCAGCATTTT.

This rearrangement joins TRBV28 to TRBJ2-3; D gene ambiguous. The CDR3 extends over 15 amino acids. V was trimmed by 6 bases and J by 4 bases, leaving 17 bases between them. The V gene's germline CDR1 is MDHEN and CDR2 SYDVKM. The CDR3 DNA reads as TGTGCCAGCAGCCTACCCGGCAACCGCGCAGATACGCAGTATTTT. This gives the protein CASSLPGNRADTQYF.

The V gene is TRBV18, the J gene TRBJ1-1; D is ambiguous. Germline V CDR1 and CDR2: KGHSH, LQKENI. Trimming took off 3 bases at V and 6 bases at J, with 17 bases between the two ends. This CDR3 contains 15 residues. CDR3 sequence (DNA): TGTGCCAGCTCACCCCCCTGGAGCGTCAGGTCTGAAGCTTTCTTT. Amino acid sequence: CASSPPWSVRSEAFF.

CDR3 loop: CASSRQQNTEAFF. For the CDR3, the DNA is TGTGCCAGCAGCCGACAGCAGAACACTGAAGCTTTCTTT. The chain is built from TRBV7-6 and TRBJ1-1, with D possibly being TRBD1 (5 bases). CDR1 and CDR2 (germline): SGHVS, FNYEAQ. Deletions cut 5 bases from V and 1 base from J, with 8 bases between. The CDR3 is 13 residues long.

V usage is TRBV6-1 and J usage is TRBJ2-5, with 9 bases identical to TRBD2. Germline-derived CDR1 and CDR2 are MNHNS and SASEGT. The V and J ends lost 2 bases and 0 bases, in that order; junction bases with no gene match: 7. The CDR3 sequence is 17 residues long. The CDR3: CASSEPRTSVYQETQYF. As DNA, the CDR3 is TGTGCCAGCAGTGAACCCAGGACTAGCGTCTACCAAGAGACCCAGTACTTC.

The V gene is TRBV4-3, the J gene TRBJ2-2, with 10 bases aligning to TRBD1. Per germline, CDR1 LGHNA and CDR2 YSLEER. The CDR3 consists of 18 residues. V gave up 4 bases and J gave up 5 bases; unmatched junction bases: 13. CDR3 amino acids: CASSPLRGQGRGTGELFF. CDR3 DNA: TGCGCCAGCAGCCCACTCCGGGGACAGGGGAGGGGAACCGGGGAGCTGTTTTTT.

V and J are TRBV21-1 and TRBJ2-3; TRBD1 is the table's D call, not checked against the DNA. TRBV21-1 is given as a pseudogene. This CDR3 region has 13 residues. The CDR3 sequence is CASKGEVSDTQYF. The CDR3 nucleotides are TGTGCCAGCAAAGGGGAAGTGTCAGATACGCAGTATTTT.